The TCR beta chain under discussion was sequenced for a study of T cells expressing NK-cell markers. The CDR3 contains 17 residues. Germline CDR1 and CDR2: MNHEY and SMNVEV (reference sequence). TCRdb derives one entry per CDR3 protein from the 5' RACE reads, leaving out DNA. Its listing shows 150,000 to 180,000 distinct CDR3 sequences. Sequenced material: blood T cells: a sorted CD56 or NKG2C T cell subset, CD4+ or CD8+ T cells, or bulk PBMC T cells (not recorded which). The clonotype comes from a woman in her fifties or sixties in good health. The rearrangement links TRBV27 to TRBJ2-5; the TCRdb call, TRBD1, lacks DNA for checking. The CDR3 region is CASSPDRGTYGQETQYF.